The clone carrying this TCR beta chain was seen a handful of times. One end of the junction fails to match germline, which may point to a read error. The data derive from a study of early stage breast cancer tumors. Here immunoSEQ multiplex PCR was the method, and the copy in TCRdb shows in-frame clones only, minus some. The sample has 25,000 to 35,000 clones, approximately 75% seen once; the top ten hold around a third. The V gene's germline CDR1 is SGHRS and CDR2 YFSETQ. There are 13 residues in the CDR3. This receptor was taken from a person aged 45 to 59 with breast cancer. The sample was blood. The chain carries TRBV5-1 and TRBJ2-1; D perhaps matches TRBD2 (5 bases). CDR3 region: CASSLGLWEPGVF. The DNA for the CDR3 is TGCGCCAGCAGCTTGGGGCTTTGGGAGCCTGGGGTCTTC.